These 26 T cell receptor beta chains were sequenced from one sample in a study of OX40 agonist ivuxolimab in advanced cancers. Assay: immunoSEQ multiplex PCR; the TCRdb copy retains only in-frame clones and omits some. The data contain roughly 64,000 clones, around four fifths of them seen just once; the ten biggest clones take up roughly 2.3%. The source material was CD4+ or CD8+ T cells sorted from blood, sampled in a trial of the OX40 agonist ivuxolimab. These receptors came from an adult with an advanced solid tumor such as melanoma, head and neck, liver or kidney cancer.

The CDR3 is CASRPGLAGAHEQFF. Written as DNA, the CDR3 is TGTGCCAGCAGACCAGGACTAGCGGGAGCTCATGAGCAGTTCTTC. This chain uses TRBV6-6 with TRBJ2-1; 13 bases map to TRBD2. V shed 6 bases, J shed 8 bases, and the junction held 7 bases outside the gene matches. CDR3 length: 15 amino acids. Germline V gene lookup returns CDR1 MNHNY and CDR2 SVGAGI (reference sequence).

This clone was observed once. V usage is TRBV6-6 and J usage is TRBJ2-2, with D uncertain. Germline V gene data show CDR1 as MNHNY and CDR2 as SVGAGI (reference sequence). The V and J ends lost 5 bases and 6 bases respectively, with 13 bases between them. This CDR3 contains 14 residues. In nucleotides, the CDR3 is TGTGCCAGCAGTACCACCCCATATGCCGGGGAGCTGTTTTTT. Translating it yields CASSTTPYAGELFF.

Here the CDR3 reads CASSLPASGGAYEQYF. The CDR3 coding sequence is TGTGCCAGCAGCCTTCCGGCTAGCGGGGGGGCCTACGAGCAGTACTTC. The genes are TRBV7-9 and TRBJ2-7; 12 positions match TRBD2. Germline V gene data show CDR1 as SEHNR and CDR2 as FQNEAQ (reference sequence). The CDR3 length is 16 residues. V lost 5 bases to trimming and J lost 2 bases; unmatched junction nucleotides: 7.

The chain links TRBV5-4 to TRBJ2-2; 9 positions agree with TRBD1. CDR1 is SGHNT, CDR2 YYREEE, per germline (reference sequence). There are 15 residues in the CDR3. The J segment lost 4 bases and the V segment lost 5 bases, leaving 6 bases of the junction unmatched. In DNA, the CDR3 is TGTGCCAGCAGTTCCGGGACAGGGACCACCGGGGAGCTGTTTTTT. Protein sequence: CASSSGTGTTGELFF.

The chain links TRBV2 to TRBJ2-1, with D maybe TRBD1 (6 bases). Trimming removed 7 bases at V and 0 bases at J, with 10 bases between. There are 14 residues in the CDR3. CDR1 SNHLY and CDR2 FYNNEI come from the germline V gene. Here the CDR3 reads CASTGQPSYNEQFF. CDR3 coding DNA: TGTGCCAGCACCGGACAGCCCTCCTACAATGAGCAGTTCTTC.

V and J are TRBV29-1 and TRBJ1-2; D is unresolved. V was cut by 3 bases and J by 0 bases, with 8 bases left in between. Germline CDR1 is SQVTM and CDR2 is ANQGSEA. The CDR3 has 13 amino acids. CDR3: CSVEIGPNYGYTF. CDR3 nucleotide sequence: TGCAGCGTTGAGATCGGTCCTAACTATGGCTACACCTTC.

J is TRBJ1-5 and V is TRBV18; 12 nucleotides match TRBD1. V lost 4 bases, J lost 2 bases, and 3 bases stayed unmatched. This CDR3 spans 16 amino acids. Germline V CDR1 and CDR2: KGHSH, LQKENI. The CDR3 coding sequence is TGTGCCAGCTCACAGGGACAGGGGGCCGGCAATCAGCCCCAGCATTTT. Translation: CASSQGQGAGNQPQHF.

This clone was recorded only once. This chain connects TRBV15 to TRBJ2-1, with 8 bases fitting TRBD1. The CDR3 totals 15 residues. CDR1 and CDR2 from the germline V gene are LNHNV and YYDKDF (reference sequence). V gave up 0 bases and J gave up 4 bases; unmatched junction bases: 2. The CDR3 here is CATSRDRGQYNEQFF. CDR3 nucleotide sequence: TGTGCCACCAGCAGAGACAGGGGGCAGTACAATGAGCAGTTCTTC.

The chain is built from TRBV11-2 and TRBJ1-2, with 9 positions matching TRBD1. This CDR3 has 15 amino acids. V shed 5 bases, J shed 3 bases, and the junction held 7 bases outside the gene matches. CDR1 and CDR2 from the germline V gene are SGHAT and FQNNGV. CDR3 region: CASSTYRDRDYGYTF. CDR3 bases: TGTGCCAGCAGCACCTACCGGGACAGGGACTATGGCTACACCTTC. Complete variable domain (other parts from reference TRBV11-2 and TRBJ1-2): EAGVAQSPRYKIIEKRQSVAFWCNPISGHATLYWYQQILGQGPKLLIQFQNNGVVDDSQLPKDRFSAERLKGVDSTLKIQPAKLEDSAVYLCASSTYRDRDYGYTFGSGTRLTVV.

The DNA for the CDR3 is TGCGCCAGCAGATCTGGGGGACTAGCAAGGACCGGGGAGCTGTTTTTT. This gives the protein CASRSGGLARTGELFF. This chain uses TRBV10-2 with TRBJ2-2; 9 nucleotides line up with TRBD2. Germline V gives CDR1 WSHSY, CDR2 SAAADI. Trimming at V came to 6 bases and at J to 5 bases, leaving 10 bases not matched to a gene. CDR3 length: 16 amino acids.

This clone has a handful of counts. The chain employs TRBV7-6 and TRBJ1-1, with D possibly being TRBD1 (5 bases). V lost 2 bases to trimming and J lost 1 base, with 8 bases between them. The CDR3 has 14 residues. In germline, CDR1 is SGHVS, CDR2 FNYEAQ. The CDR3 sequence: CASSLRDGNTEAFF. The CDR3 nucleotides read TGTGCCAGCAGCTTACGGGACGGGAACACTGAAGCTTTCTTT.

CDR3 coding DNA: TGCGCCAGCAGCCAGTCCTTACAGGGGGCGCCTGGAAACACCATATATTTT. Protein: CASSQSLQGAPGNTIYF. The gene calls are TRBV4-3 and TRBJ1-3; 9 positions match TRBD1. The V segment lost 3 bases and the J segment 2 bases; nucleotides outside the gene matches: 8. The CDR3 is 17 residues long. From germline, CDR1 is LGHNA and CDR2 YSLEER.

This chain links TRBV11-3 with TRBJ2-3, with D unclear. Germline V CDR1 and CDR2: SGHNT, YENEEA. The CDR3 covers 13 residues. With 1 base removed from V and 4 bases from J, the gap between germline ends came to 6 bases. The CDR3 region is CASSLGGSDTQYF. CDR3 DNA sequence: TGTGCCAGCAGCTTAGGTGGGTCAGATACGCAGTATTTT.

This chain connects TRBV7-2 to TRBJ2-7; 7 nucleotides align to TRBD1. The CDR3 totals 15 residues. V gave up 1 base and J gave up 3 bases; unmatched junction bases: 6. Germline V gene lookup returns CDR1 SGHTA and CDR2 FQGNSA. The CDR3 protein is CASSLGPRTGYEQYF. The CDR3 coding sequence is TGTGCCAGCAGCTTAGGGCCTCGGACAGGCTACGAGCAGTACTTC.

V and J are TRBV18 and TRBJ2-7; the match to TRBD1 covers 10 bases. Per the germline V gene, CDR1 is KGHSH and CDR2 is LQKENI. The ends lost 2 bases at V and 2 bases at J; junction bases unmatched: 0. The CDR3 consists of 14 residues. The CDR3 region has the DNA TGTGCCAGCTCACCAGGGACAGGGGCCTACGAGCAGTACTTC. Its protein is CASSPGTGAYEQYF.

This chain uses TRBV19 with TRBJ2-5, with D tentatively TRBD2 (5 bases). Looked up from germline, CDR1 is LNHDA and CDR2 is SQIVND (reference sequence). V lost 1 base and J lost 2, with 11 bases in between. The CDR3 is made up of 15 amino acids. CDR3 bases: TGTGCCAGTAGTATAGTTCGAGGGATTCAAGAGACCCAGTACTTC. Amino acids: CASSIVRGIQETQYF.

This chain connects TRBV7-9 to TRBJ1-2, with D possibly being TRBD1 (6 bases). CDR1 is SEHNR and CDR2 is FQNEAQ in the germline V gene (reference sequence). Trimming took 5 bases from V and 4 from J, leaving 26 bases between them. CDR3 length: 18 residues. CDR3 sequence reads: CASSPIGAAGDYGYGYTF. DNA of the CDR3: TGTGCCAGCAGCCCGATAGGGGCCGCAGGGGACTATGGCTATGGCTACACCTTC.

The chain combines TRBV19 with TRBJ2-5, with TRBD1 identical over 10 bases. This CDR3 spans 15 amino acids. Trimming removed 5 bases from V and 3 bases from J; junction bases left unmatched: 6. The V gene's germline CDR1 is LNHDA and CDR2 SQIVND (reference sequence). The CDR3 spells CASSEGQGMKETQYF. CDR3 coding DNA: TGTGCCAGTAGTGAGGGACAGGGGATGAAAGAGACCCAGTACTTC.

The genes are TRBV27 and TRBJ2-4; 8 nucleotides align to TRBD2. J lost 2 bases, V lost 5 bases, and 11 bases had no gene match. The CDR3 spans 17 residues. Germline loops: CDR1 MNHEY, CDR2 SMNVEV (reference sequence). The CDR3 region has the DNA TGTGCCAGCAGTCCCCTGGGGAGCGGGAGTCCCAAAAACATTCAGTACTTC. This sequence encodes CASSPLGSGSPKNIQYF.

This chain uses TRBV28 with TRBJ2-7; D assignment may be TRBD1 or TRBD2 (6 bases each). The CDR3 runs to 12 residues. Germline V gene data show CDR1 as MDHEN and CDR2 as SYDVKM. Trimming cost V 6 bases and J 6 bases, with 12 bases left between them. The CDR3 is CASREGEFEQYF. CDR3 DNA sequence: TGTGCCAGCAGGGAGGGGGAGTTCGAGCAGTACTTC.

The V call is TRBV7-9, the J call TRBJ2-3, with TRBD2 matching 11 bases. This CDR3 comprises 17 residues. After removal of 4 bases from V and 5 bases from J, the junction contained 11 bases not matched to a gene. Germline V gene lookup returns CDR1 SEHNR and CDR2 FQNEAQ (reference sequence). DNA for the CDR3: TGTGCCAGCAGCTCCGGCGTTAGCGGGGGGGGGTTAGATACGCAGTATTTT. Translation gives CASSSGVSGGGLDTQYF.

The genes are TRBV25-1 and TRBJ2-5; D might be TRBD1 or TRBD2, each matching 5 bases. The V gene lost 2 bases and the J gene lost 4 bases, with 11 bases spanning the gap. The CDR3 has 14 amino acids. Germline CDR1 and CDR2: MGHDK and SYGVNS. DNA for the CDR3: TGTGCCAGCAGTGAAGGGTTGAGGGGAGAGACCCAGTACTTC. Protein: CASSEGLRGETQYF.

The chain couples TRBV2 to TRBJ2-3, with TRBD2 matching 9 bases. The CDR3 is made up of 16 amino acids. V shed 6 bases, J shed 3 bases, and the junction held 10 bases outside the gene matches. CDR1 SNHLY and CDR2 FYNNEI come from the germline V gene. The CDR3 here is CASSLAGREHTDTQYF. CDR3 bases: TGTGCCAGCAGCCTAGCGGGGAGGGAACATACAGATACGCAGTATTTT.

V and J are TRBV7-3 and TRBJ2-5, with 7 positions matching TRBD2. The CDR3 is made up of 14 amino acids. The germline V gene has CDR1 SGHTA and CDR2 FQGTGA. With 2 bases clipped from V and 2 bases from J, the junction kept 2 bases outside the gene matches. The CDR3 here is CASSLAGEQETQYF. The CDR3 DNA reads TGTGCCAGCAGCTTAGCGGGGGAGCAAGAGACCCAGTACTTC.

This chain connects TRBV5-1 to TRBJ2-7, with TRBD2 as a possible D gene (5 bases). V was pared by 3 bases and J by 0 bases, with 10 bases between. Germline values: CDR1 SGHRS, CDR2 YFSETQ. The CDR3 runs to 14 residues. The CDR3 loop is CASSSQRPSYEQYF. CDR3 bases: TGCGCCAGCAGCTCCCAGCGGCCCTCCTACGAGCAGTACTTC.

J is TRBJ2-2 and V is TRBV5-4; possibly TRBD1 for D (6 bases). Germline loops: CDR1 SGHNT, CDR2 YYREEE (reference sequence). Trimming pared 0 bases from V and 0 bases from J, leaving 12 bases between. CDR3 size: 17 residues. The CDR3 nucleotides read TGTGCCAGCAGCTTGGATAACAGGGCGACGAACACCGGGGAGCTGTTTTTT. This gives the protein CASSLDNRATNTGELFF.